Presented here are 7 T cell receptor beta chains from one specimen sequenced in a study of identical twins. TCRdb redid the calling of the 5' RACE reads with MiXCR, one entry per CDR3 protein. The data show 410,000 or so distinct CDR3 sequences, with about 18% seen just once and approximately 12% held by the top ten. The sequenced sample was naive T cells sorted from blood. The receptor set was obtained from a man aged 45-60 years in good health.

The genes are TRBV5-1 and TRBJ2-7, with TRBD1 matching over 10 bases. This CDR3 is 14 amino acids long. Losses at the gene ends were 4 bases for V and 3 bases for J; bases not matched to a gene: 4. In germline, CDR1 is SGHRS, CDR2 YFSETQ. CDR3 coding DNA: TGCGCCAGCAGCCAATGGGACAGGGGCTACGAGCAGTACTTC. It yields the protein CASSQWDRGYEQYF.

The rearrangement joins TRBV5-1 to TRBJ1-3; D might be TRBD1 (6 bases). V lost 3 bases, J lost 1 base, and 14 bases lay in between. The CDR3 consists of 16 residues. Germline assignment: CDR1 SGHRS and CDR2 YFSETQ. Written as DNA, the CDR3 is TGCGCCAGCAGCTCCTTACAGGGTATTTCTGGAAACACCATATATTTT. It yields the protein CASSSLQGISGNTIYF.

This clonotype showed up many times. The chain couples TRBV4-3 to TRBJ1-2; D not resolved. Trimming left V 0 bases short and J 3 bases short, with 5 bases between. The V gene's germline CDR1 is LGHNA and CDR2 YSLEER. The CDR3 covers 13 residues. CDR3 DNA: TGCGCCAGCAGCCAAGACCGGTACTATGGCTACACCTTC. Protein: CASSQDRYYGYTF.

This clonotype was counted at least ten times. CDR3: CASSPPGQGRTEAFF. In DNA, the CDR3 is TGTGCCAGCTCACCACCGGGGCAGGGTAGGACTGAAGCTTTCTTT. V usage is TRBV18 and J usage is TRBJ1-1; a possible D gene is TRBD1 (5 bases). The CDR3 has 15 residues. Germline assignment: CDR1 KGHSH and CDR2 LQKENI. Trimming stripped 0 bases from V and 5 bases from J, with 13 bases between.

This chain joins TRBV5-1 and TRBJ1-2, with D possibly being TRBD1 (5 bases). CDR3 length: 14 residues. Germline assignment: CDR1 SGHRS and CDR2 YFSETQ. V was cut by 3 bases and J by 5 bases, with 14 bases left in between. CDR3: CASSWGDAVYGYTF. Written as DNA, the CDR3 is TGCGCCAGCAGCTGGGGGGACGCCGTTTATGGCTACACCTTC.

This clonotype appeared many times. V is TRBV20-1 and J is TRBJ2-3; the match to TRBD2 covers 9 bases. CDR3 length: 15 amino acids. The J segment lost 2 bases and the V segment lost 2 bases, leaving 5 bases of the junction unmatched. Germline lookup yields CDR1 DFQATT and CDR2 SNEGSKA (reference sequence). The CDR3, as DNA: TGCAGTGCTAGAATGGGACTAGCCCCCACAGATACGCAGTATTTT. Encoded protein: CSARMGLAPTDTQYF.

At least ten counts were recorded for this clonotype. The chain links TRBV12-3 or TRBV12-4 to TRBJ2-5, with D unclear. The CDR3 is made up of 13 amino acids. V was shortened by 6 bases and J by 4 bases, with 12 bases between the two germline ends. In nucleotides, the CDR3 is TGTGCCAGCAGCAGTTTGGTGGTAGAGACCCAGTACTTC. It translates to CASSSLVVETQYF.